A selection of T cell receptor beta chains follows, all from one sample in a study of PD-L1 blockade in urothelial cancer. Some clones are missing from TCRdb's copy, which holds only in-frame ones; the method was immunoSEQ multiplex PCR. The repertoire holds tens of thousands of clones, roughly 87% seen once, with approximately 3.5% in the top ten. The sample consisted of PBMCs, taken around atezolizumab (anti-PD-L1) treatment. The receptors stem from a man in his 70s with urothelial cancer. Both conserved end residues are part of each CDR3. A D gene is named only where the DNA matches it firmly. Part of the rows lack a size; the others show once, few, many or a class for expanded clones.

-,TRBV12-5,TRBD2,TRBJ2-5,TGTGCTAGTGGTTTGGGGGTGGCGGGGGGCCGGCAAGAGACCCAGTACTTC,CASGLGVAGGRQETQYF
-,TRBV19,TRBD2,TRBJ2-3,TGTGCCAGTAGTCCCCAACTAGCGAGCACAGATACGCAGTATTTT,CASSPQLASTDTQYF
few,TRBV9,TRBD2,TRBJ2-1,TGTGCCAGCAGCCAAAGCGGGGAGACCTACAATGAGCAGTTCTTC,CASSQSGETYNEQFF
-,TRBV15,-,TRBJ2-1,TGTGCCACCAGCAGAGATCAGGGCGGGGACAGCCAGTTCTTC,CATSRDQGGDSQFF
-,TRBV4-3,TRBD2,TRBJ2-5,TGCGCCAGCAGCCAAGCAGTAGGAGCGGGGGGGCGGGAGACCCAGTACTTC,CASSQAVGAGGRETQYF
-,TRBV5-4,TRBD1,TRBJ1-2,TGTGCCAGCAGCTTGGGCGCAGGGGGAATCAACTATGGCTACACCTTC,CASSLGAGGINYGYTF
-,TRBV5-4,-,TRBJ1-1,TGTGCCAGCAGCCCTGGGAGGGGTCGGGACACTGAAGCTTTCTTT,CASSPGRGRDTEAFF
-,TRBV4-2,-,TRBJ2-7,TGTGCCAGCAGCCAAGAGCGGGACGCCTCCTACGAGCAGTACTTC,CASSQERDASYEQYF
-,TRBV5-1,-,TRBJ2-2,TGCGCCAGCAGCTTGGCCAGGGCGAGCGGGGAGCTGTTTTTT,CASSLARASGELFF
-,TRBV5-1,-,TRBJ1-4,TGCGCCAGCAGCTTGGACCGCTCTACGAACTCTGAAAAACTGTTTTTT,CASSLDRSTNSEKLFF
few,TRBV27,TRBD1,TRBJ2-5,TGTGCCAGCAGACTCGGTCGGGGACAGGGGGCTTGGGAGACCCAGTACTTC,CASRLGRGQGAWETQYF
once,TRBV28,-,TRBJ1-5,TGTGCCAGCAGTTCCCCGACAGGAGTCGGCGGCAATCAGCCCCAGCATTTT,CASSSPTGVGGNQPQHF
-,TRBV7-2,TRBD1,TRBJ2-2,TGTGCCAGCAGCTCCCCTCAAGTAGGGGGCAGAACCAAGGCCGGGGAGCTGTTTTTT,CASSSPQVGGRTKAGELFF
-,TRBV6-5,TRBD1,TRBJ1-1,TGTGCCAGCAAGGGACAGCGGAACACTGAAGCTTTCTTT,CASKGQRNTEAFF
few,TRBV18,TRBD1,TRBJ1-1,TGTGCCAGCTCCCGACAGGGTGCGAACACTGAAGCTTTCTTT,CASSRQGANTEAFF
-,TRBV2,-,TRBJ1-2,TGTGCCAGCAGTGAAGAAGCGGGGAGTGGGTATGGCTACACCTTC,CASSEEAGSGYGYTF
-,TRBV2,TRBD1,TRBJ1-1,TGTGCCAGCAGTGACGGACAGGGGGTGACTGAAGCTTTCTTT,CASSDGQGVTEAFF
-,TRBV7-2,TRBD2,TRBJ2-5,TGTGCCAGCAGCTACCCGGGGGGGCGTTTTTCCCAGACCCAGTACTTC,CASSYPGGRFSQTQYF
-,TRBV2,-,TRBJ2-3,TGTGCCAGCAGTGAAGAGGGTAGGGGTTGGGGCACAGATACGCAGTATTTT,CASSEEGRGWGTDTQYF
-,TRBV5-6,-,TRBJ2-3,TGTGCCAGCAGCTTGGGACAGTACACAGATACGCAGTATTTT,CASSLGQYTDTQYF
-,TRBV19,TRBD1,TRBJ1-5,TGTGCCAGTAGTAACCCGTGGGACAGGGAAAGCAATCAGCCCCAGCATTTT,CASSNPWDRESNQPQHF
-,TRBV2,-,TRBJ2-7,TGTGCCGGTTCGACTGACTACTACGAGCAGTACTTC,CAGSTDYYEQYF
-,TRBV5-5,-,TRBJ1-4,TGTGCCAGCAGCTTGGGTTCGGTACCGGAAAAACTGTTTTTT,CASSLGSVPEKLFF
-,TRBV10-3,TRBD2,TRBJ2-3,TGTGCCACGAGATCGCGGGACGGGGGGGTTGGTACGCAGTATTTT,CATRSRDGGVGTQYF
-,TRBV29-1,-,TRBJ2-3,TGCAGCGTTGGGTATGCGGCTAGCACAGATACGCAGTATTTT,CSVGYAASTDTQYF
once,TRBV9,-,TRBJ2-6,TGTGCCAGCAGCGTAGGACAGTCTGGGGCCAACGTCCTGACTTTC,CASSVGQSGANVLTF
-,TRBV4-2,-,TRBJ2-3,TGTGCCAGCAGCCCCCTCGAGCGCGAACCAGATACGCAGTATTTT,CASSPLEREPDTQYF
-,TRBV7-2,-,TRBJ2-2,TGTGCCAGCAGCTTTAGCGGCGCGAACACCGGGGAGCTGTTTTTT,CASSFSGANTGELFF
-,TRBV5-6,-,TRBJ2-2,TGTGCCAGCAGCAAAGGGACTCTCACCGGGGAGCTGTTTTTT,CASSKGTLTGELFF
-,TRBV5-4,-,TRBJ1-5,TGTGCCAGCAGCCTAGAACCGGGACAACTCAATCAGCCCCAGCATTTT,CASSLEPGQLNQPQHF
-,TRBV7-2,-,TRBJ1-5,TGTGCCAGCAGCTTAGTAGGGGATGGCAATCAGCCCCAGCATTTT,CASSLVGDGNQPQHF
-,TRBV6-5,-,TRBJ1-4,TGTGCCAGCAACCGGGGGAGAGATTACGGTGAAAAACTGTTTTTT,CASNRGRDYGEKLFF
-,TRBV18,TRBD1,TRBJ1-3,TGTGCCAGCTCACCAGCCGCACAGACAGGGATCGGAAACACCATATATTTT,CASSPAAQTGIGNTIYF
-,TRBV25-1,TRBD1,TRBJ1-4,TGTGCCAGCAGTGACCCCGGGACAGGGAGAGAAAAACTGTTTTTT,CASSDPGTGREKLFF
once,TRBV28,TRBD1,TRBJ2-3,TGTGCCAGCAGTGAGGACAGGCCGGGAAGTGCAGATACGCAGTATTTT,CASSEDRPGSADTQYF